Listed here are 10 T cell receptor beta chains from one sample, sequenced in a study of cytomegalovirus exposure and HLA in healthy donors. The PCR employed 60 Vbeta primers together with 13 Jbeta primers. Profiled with immunoSEQ multiplex PCR; TCRdb holds only in-frame clones, not every one. The repertoire has more than 95,000 clones, about 74% of them found once; the top ten carry more than 3%. Sequencing used PBMCs. The receptors derive from a man between 25 and 39 years old in good health and CMV-seronegative.

The chain links TRBV7-6 to TRBJ2-3; D unresolved. This CDR3 is built from 12 residues. The ends were cut back, 4 bases at V and 5 bases at J, with 7 bases in the middle. Germline V lookup: CDR1 SGHVS, CDR2 FNYEAQ. The CDR3 nucleotides are TGTGCCAGCAGCTATACACAAGATACGCAGTATTTT. Translating gives CASSYTQDTQYF.

This clone showed up just a few times. J is TRBJ1-1 and V is TRBV7-2, with TRBD1 matching over 7 bases. V trimming: 3 bases; J trimming: 6 bases; junction bases outside the gene matches: 7. The CDR3 is 14 residues long. The germline gives CDR1 SGHTA, CDR2 FQGNSA. This CDR3 is CASSFGTVKPEAFF. DNA for the CDR3: TGTGCCAGCAGCTTCGGGACAGTAAAACCTGAAGCTTTCTTT.

The chain joins TRBV6-5 to TRBJ1-2, with D possibly being TRBD1 (5 bases). V was cut by 6 bases and J by 1 base, with 9 bases left in between. Germline assignment: CDR1 MNHEY and CDR2 SVGAGI. This CDR3 comprises 13 residues. The CDR3 region is CASRLDSNYGYTF. The CDR3 DNA reads as TGTGCCAGCAGACTCGACAGTAACTATGGCTACACCTTC.

The rearrangement joins TRBV29-1 to TRBJ2-3, with D tentatively TRBD2 (5 bases). CDR3 size: 12 residues. Germline-derived CDR1 and CDR2 are SQVTM and ANQGSEA. Trimming cost V 7 bases and J 5 bases, with 13 bases left between them. CDR3 loop: CSAALAVDTQYF. The CDR3 DNA follows: TGCAGCGCAGCCCTAGCTGTAGATACGCAGTATTTT.

V gene TRBV5-6 combines with J gene TRBJ1-1; the D gene is possibly TRBD1 (6 bases). Germline V lookup: CDR1 SGHDT, CDR2 YYEEEE. Between the trimmed V and J ends, which lost 4 bases and 7 bases, there was a span of 14 bases. The CDR3 loop spans 13 amino acids. CDR3 sequence: CASSLQGRGEAFF. Written as DNA, the CDR3 is TGTGCCAGCAGCCTACAGGGCCGGGGTGAAGCTTTCTTT.

The chain recombines TRBV7-3 with TRBJ2-7; 9 nucleotides line up with TRBD2. J gave up 1 base and V 4 bases, and 5 bases lay outside the gene matches. The V gene's germline CDR1 is SGHTA and CDR2 FQGTGA. The CDR3 consists of 15 residues. CDR3 DNA: TGTGCCAGCAGCTCCGCGGCGGGGGGGTCCTACGAGCAGTACTTC. Translated, it gives CASSSAAGGSYEQYF.

The V and J genes are TRBV6-4 and TRBJ2-1; D might be TRBD1 (6 bases). CDR1 and CDR2 from the germline V gene are MRHNA and SNTAGT. The CDR3 runs 14 residues. With 5 bases removed from V and 3 bases from J, the gap between germline ends came to 11 bases. CDR3 residues: CASSRTEYYNEQFF. The CDR3 DNA is TGTGCCAGCAGTAGGACAGAGTACTACAATGAGCAGTTCTTC.

The table lists this clone with a few counts. This chain links TRBV4-2 with TRBJ2-1; the D is unclear. The CDR3 extends over 14 amino acids. Trimming removed 1 base at V and 8 bases at J, with 12 bases between. Germline V lookup: CDR1 LGHNA, CDR2 YNFKEQ. The CDR3 sequence: CASSQGQSLHEQFF. The CDR3 coding sequence is TGTGCCAGCAGCCAAGGTCAAAGCCTTCATGAGCAGTTCTTC.

The rearrangement links TRBV5-5 to TRBJ1-2, with no clear D. Germline loops: CDR1 SGHKS, CDR2 YYEKEE (reference sequence). The CDR3 totals 11 residues. V was cut by 2 bases and J by 7 bases, with 6 bases left in between. The CDR3 region is CASSFDSGYTF. The DNA of the CDR3 is TGTGCCAGCAGCTTCGACTCTGGCTACACCTTC.

V usage is TRBV5-4 and J usage is TRBJ2-7; 8 positions agree with TRBD1. The germline CDR1 and CDR2 sequences are SGHNT and YYREEE (reference sequence). J gave up 5 bases and V 4 bases, and 8 bases lay outside the gene matches. The CDR3 length is 14 residues. The CDR3 DNA follows: TGTGCCAGCAGCCCACAGGACAGGGACCACGAGCAGTACTTC. Its protein product is CASSPQDRDHEQYF. Full variable domain (rest looked up from reference TRBV5-4 and TRBJ2-7): ETGVTQSPTHLIKTRGQQVTLRCSSQSGHNTVSWYQQALGQGPQFIFQYYREEENGRGNFPPRFSGLQFPNYSSELNVNALELDDSALYLCASSPQDRDHEQYFGPGTRLTVT.